A selection of T cell receptor beta chains follows, all from one sample in a study of blood T cell repertoires in COVID-19. Here immunoSEQ multiplex PCR was the method, and the copy in TCRdb shows in-frame clones only, minus some. In the table there are about 140,000 clones, 75% to 85% of which are singletons. Sample: peripheral blood. Receptors originate from a man aged 60-69 years with acute or convalescent COVID-19. Both conserved end residues are part of each CDR3. The D gene is left open where the match is weak. Expanded clones get a size class; other rows say once, few or many, or leave the size out.

J: TRBJ2-7; size: -; length: 13; V: TRBV7-8; D: -; CDR3: CASSLGGIYEQYF; DNA: TGTGCCAGCAGCTTAGGAGGGATCTACGAGCAGTACTTC
J: TRBJ2-7; size: few; length: 14; V: TRBV7-2; D: TRBD2; CDR3: CASSLEGLVYEQYF; DNA: TGTGCCAGCAGCTTAGAGGGACTAGTCTACGAGCAGTACTTC
J: TRBJ1-4; size: -; length: 16; V: TRBV4-1; D: -; CDR3: CASSHSGHSGREKLFF; DNA: TGCGCCAGCAGCCATTCGGGACACTCAGGACGGGAAAAACTGTTTTTT
J: TRBJ2-1; size: -; length: 14; V: TRBV5-6; D: -; CDR3: CASNSPDRYNEQFF; DNA: TGTGCCAGCAACTCCCCCGACAGGTACAATGAGCAGTTCTTC
J: TRBJ1-5; size: many; length: 15; V: TRBV7-8; D: TRBD1; CDR3: CASSFGTGSNQPQHF; DNA: TGTGCCAGCAGCTTTGGGACAGGGTCTAATCAGCCCCAGCATTTT
J: TRBJ2-7; size: -; length: 15; V: TRBV7-8; D: -; CDR3: CASSLGVGQSYEQYF; DNA: TGTGCCAGCAGCTTAGGGGTTGGACAGTCCTACGAGCAGTACTTC
J: TRBJ2-6; size: -; length: 14; V: TRBV5-1; D: -; CDR3: CASSLYSGANVLTF; DNA: TGCGCCAGCAGCCTATATTCTGGGGCCAACGTCCTGACTTTC
J: TRBJ2-7; size: -; length: 11; V: TRBV9; D: -; CDR3: CASSVDGEQYF; DNA: TGTGCCAGCAGCGTAGACGGGGAGCAGTACTTC
J: TRBJ2-3; size: -; length: 16; V: TRBV27; D: TRBD2; CDR3: CASSFGTSGITDTQYF; DNA: TGTGCCAGCAGTTTTGGGACTAGCGGCATCACAGATACGCAGTATTTT
J: TRBJ1-5; size: -; length: 16; V: TRBV6-1; D: -; CDR3: CASSEGGGYSNQPQHF; DNA: TGTGCCAGCAGTGAAGGGGGGGGATATAGCAATCAGCCCCAGCATTTT
J: TRBJ1-4; size: few; length: 16; V: TRBV7-8; D: -; CDR3: CASSPAGGLSNEKLFF; DNA: TGTGCCAGCAGCCCGGCGGGGGGCCTGAGTAATGAAAAACTGTTTTTT
J: TRBJ2-1; size: -; length: 16; V: TRBV7-9; D: -; CDR3: CASRGLGGPLYNEQFF; DNA: TGTGCCAGCAGAGGACTCGGGGGTCCCCTCTACAATGAGCAGTTCTTC
J: TRBJ2-5; size: few; length: 16; V: TRBV5-1; D: TRBD2; CDR3: CASRLAGAFPQETQYF; DNA: TGCGCCAGCAGATTGGCGGGAGCATTCCCCCAAGAGACCCAGTACTTC
J: TRBJ1-4; size: once; length: 14; V: TRBV5-1; D: -; CDR3: CASSSGQHNEKLFF; DNA: TGCGCCAGCAGCTCTGGACAGCATAATGAAAAACTGTTTTTT
J: TRBJ2-3; size: once; length: 13; V: TRBV11-3; D: TRBD1; CDR3: CASSYRGADTQYF; DNA: TGTGCCAGCAGCTACAGGGGGGCAGATACGCAGTATTTT
J: TRBJ2-7; size: many; length: 14; V: TRBV5-6; D: -; CDR3: CASSLMTGDYEQYF; DNA: TGTGCCAGCAGCTTGATGACAGGAGACTACGAGCAGTACTTC
J: TRBJ1-2; size: few; length: 12; V: TRBV27; D: -; CDR3: CASSLSGLGYTF; DNA: TGTGCCAGCAGTTTATCGGGGCTTGGCTACACCTTC
J: TRBJ1-1; size: -; length: 16; V: TRBV18; D: -; CDR3: CASSPASSGRGTEAFF; DNA: TGTGCCAGCTCACCCGCATCCAGCGGCAGAGGCACTGAAGCTTTCTTT
J: TRBJ2-5; size: -; length: 14; V: TRBV5-1; D: -; CDR3: CASTSGSPQETQYF; DNA: TGCGCCAGCACCTCCGGGAGCCCACAAGAGACCCAGTACTTC
J: TRBJ1-6; size: few; length: 10; V: TRBV20-1; D: TRBD1; CDR3: CKTGNSPLHF; DNA: TGCAAGACAGGGAATTCACCCCTCCACTTT
J: TRBJ2-2; size: -; length: 14; V: TRBV27; D: TRBD1; CDR3: CASTRQGGAGELFF; DNA: TGTGCCAGCACCAGACAGGGGGGGGCCGGGGAGCTGTTTTTT